This TCR beta chain was observed in a study of control samples from healthy donors and cancer patients. This CDR3 contains 11 residues. Trimming took 3 bases from V and 7 from J, leaving 4 bases between them. Per germline, CDR1 LNHDA and CDR2 SQIVND (reference sequence). TCRdb's copy holds only in-frame clones and misses some; the assay was immunoSEQ multiplex PCR. Of about 92,000 clones listed, around 80% were seen once; the top ten hold about 9.2%. Sample: blood. V gene TRBV19 combines with J gene TRBJ2-1; D unclear. The clonotype comes from a woman aged 60 to 75 in good health. CDR3 DNA sequence: TGTGCCAGTAGTATGGGGAATGAGCAGTTCTTC. Encoded protein: CASSMGNEQFF. Looking up the rest from reference TRBV19 and TRBJ2-1 gives the full variable domain: DGGITQSPKYLFRKEGQNVTLSCEQNLNHDAMYWYRQDPGQGLRLIYYSQIVNDFQKGDIAEGYSVSREKKESFPLTVTSAQKNPTAFYLCASSMGNEQFFGPGTRLTVL.